One and the same sample provided the 14 T cell receptor beta chains below, sequenced in a study of blood T cells in healthy people across ages. The use of a sample-barcoded 5' primer and a J-beta primer mix characterized a second PCR of roughly 6 to 11 cycles. TCRdb re-derived calls from the 5' RACE reads in MiXCR, one entry per CDR3 protein. The sample lists around 1,700,000 distinct CDR3 sequences, approximately 28% seen once, with about 7.7% in the top ten. Sequenced: blood. The receptors stem from a woman in her 30s in good health.

The genes are TRBV6-6 and TRBJ1-1; D gene unclear. CDR1 and CDR2 (germline): MNHNY, SVGAGI (reference sequence). This CDR3 is 12 amino acids long. V dropped 1 base and J dropped 2 bases, with 2 bases sitting between them. CDR3 bases: TGTGCCAGCAGTTACTTTAACACTGAAGCTTTCTTT. This translates into CASSYFNTEAFF.

This clonotype showed up many times. The gene calls are TRBV6-5 and TRBJ2-4; D not certain. The germline V and J ends were trimmed by 0 bases and 4 bases, with 4 bases remaining between them. The CDR3 sequence is 13 residues long. In germline, CDR1 is MNHEY, CDR2 SVGAGI. For the CDR3, the DNA is TGTGCCAGCAGTTACTCCCTAAAAAACATTCAGTACTTC. Translating gives CASSYSLKNIQYF.

This clonotype was counted between two and nine times. The chain couples TRBV3-1 to TRBJ2-7, with a weak D call TRBD2 (5 bases). V was clipped by 2 bases and J by 3 bases, with 20 bases between them. The CDR3 has 17 amino acids. Looked up from germline, CDR1 is LGHDT and CDR2 is YNNKEL (reference sequence). The CDR3 DNA is TGTGCCAGCAGCCAAATGCCTGTAGGGTCCGGGAACTACGAGCAGTACTTC. Residues: CASSQMPVGSGNYEQYF.

This rearrangement joins TRBV11-2 to TRBJ2-7, with D tentatively TRBD1 (6 bases). Germline CDR1 and CDR2: SGHAT and FQNNGV. The CDR3 contains 16 residues. The V gene lost 6 bases and the J gene lost 3 bases, with 21 bases spanning the gap. The CDR3 loop is CASRNLDSPSIYEQYF. The CDR3 DNA reads as TGTGCCAGCAGAAATCTGGACAGCCCTAGCATCTACGAGCAGTACTTC.

The chain recombines TRBV2 with TRBJ2-1; D is uncertain. This CDR3 contains 9 residues. V was cut by 11 bases and J by 10 bases, with 9 bases left in between. The germline gives CDR1 SNHLY, CDR2 FYNNEI. The CDR3 DNA is TGTGCCTTTTCCTACGAGCAGTTCTTC. This translates into CAFSYEQFF.

This clonotype was observed a handful of times. The gene calls are TRBV28 and TRBJ2-7; no reliable D call. This CDR3 has 14 amino acids. V was clipped by 2 bases and J by 3 bases, with 11 bases between them. CDR1 MDHEN and CDR2 SYDVKM come from the germline V gene. The CDR3 DNA sequence: TGTGCCAGCAGTTTACAGAATAAGGTCTACGAGCAGTACTTC. Translated, it gives CASSLQNKVYEQYF.

The V gene is TRBV5-5, the J gene TRBJ2-7; 7 bases are a match to TRBD1. V was clipped by 0 bases and J by 1 base; unmatched bases: 4. Germline CDR1 is SGHKS and CDR2 is YYEKEE (reference sequence). There are 15 residues in the CDR3. Written as DNA, the CDR3 is TGTGCCAGCAGCTTGGTGGGGACAGAATCCTACGAGCAGTACTTC. It specifies CASSLVGTESYEQYF.

This clonotype was counted a few times. V and J are TRBV3-1 and TRBJ2-3, with 12 bases that match TRBD2. This CDR3 spans 16 amino acids. J gave up 5 bases and V 0 bases, and 3 bases lay outside the gene matches. CDR1 and CDR2 from the germline V gene are LGHDT and YNNKEL (reference sequence). The DNA of the CDR3 is TGTGCCAGCAGCCAAGAGTGGGGACTAGCGGGAGATACGCAGTATTTT. This sequence encodes CASSQEWGLAGDTQYF.

This clonotype was seen a handful of times. This sequence joins TRBV5-1 and TRBJ1-4; 9 bases map to TRBD1. With 4 bases clipped from V and 7 bases from J, the junction kept 5 bases outside the gene matches. This CDR3 region has 14 residues. Germline CDR1 is SGHRS and CDR2 is YFSETQ. The CDR3 DNA reads TGCGCCAGCAGCAGGGACAGGGTCGGTGAAAAACTGTTTTTT. Translating it yields CASSRDRVGEKLFF.

This clonotype turned up a few times. This sequence joins TRBV5-6 and TRBJ2-1; D may match TRBD1 or TRBD2 (6 bases each). The CDR3 sequence is 13 residues long. In germline, CDR1 is SGHDT, CDR2 YYEEEE. V lost 6 bases and J lost 8, with 15 bases in between. CDR3 sequence reads: CASNQDGGHEQFF. DNA of the CDR3: TGTGCCAGCAACCAGGACGGGGGCCATGAGCAGTTCTTC.

This clonotype was seen only a few times. This chain links TRBV7-2 with TRBJ2-7; no clear D gene. The J call may be faulty, since TRBJ2-5 better matches the DNA end. The CDR3 extends over 16 amino acids. Germline CDR1 SGHTA, CDR2 FQGNSA. CDR3 in amino acids: CASSLVPWPVGETQYF. CDR3 coding DNA: TGTGCCAGCAGCCTCGTTCCGTGGCCAGTCGGGGAGACCCAGTACTTC.

V usage is TRBV2 and J usage is TRBJ1-1; TRBD1 might be the D (5 bases). The CDR3 runs to 15 residues. Germline V lookup: CDR1 SNHLY, CDR2 FYNNEI. Deletions cut 6 bases from V and 0 bases from J, with 14 bases between. Here the CDR3 DNA reads TGTGCCAGCAGCGACAGCTTCAACATGAACACTGAAGCTTTCTTT. Translating it yields CASSDSFNMNTEAFF.

The J gene is TRBJ2-7, the V gene TRBV10-3; 8 positions agree with TRBD1. V lost 3 bases and J lost 4; bases outside the gene matches: 5. This CDR3 contains 14 residues. CDR1 is ENHRY and CDR2 is SYGVKD in the germline V gene. CDR3 in amino acids: CAISEKGQGYEQYF. DNA of the CDR3: TGTGCCATCAGTGAAAAAGGACAGGGATACGAGCAGTACTTC.

The gene calls are TRBV21-1 and TRBJ2-2; the listed D gene, TRBD1, was not tested against the DNA. TRBV21-1 is described as a pseudogene. The CDR3 has 15 residues. The chain's CDR3 is CASLTGQTYTGELFF. The DNA of the CDR3 is TGTGCCAGCCTGACAGGACAGACATACACCGGGGAGCTGTTTTTT.